This T cell receptor (beta chain) was documented in a study of blood T cell repertoires in COVID-19. Looking at the study overall: Nucleic acid was either cDNA or gDNA, and it came from T cells, B-cell-depleted T cells, or PBMCs.

Original processing methods: Reference gene primer amplification yielded estimated nucleated cell counts. Clones were read by immunoSEQ multiplex PCR, and TCRdb kept only the in-frame ones, dropping some. V and J calls and clone size are copied from that table; D and trimming were computed from the DNA. The sample shows fewer than 350,000 clones, around nine tenths of them seen only once. Germline lookup yields CDR1 SGHAT and CDR2 FQNNGV. This CDR3 is 15 amino acids long. V lost 1 base, J lost 6 bases, and 15 bases lay in between. Participant ages covered roughly 18 to 89 years across around 22 US areas. Assignment of participants to cohorts was predicated upon participant-reported clinical history.

The rearrangement joins TRBV11-2 to TRBJ1-1; D is unclear. Input material: PBMCs or T cells enriched from blood (not recorded which). This sequence was found in a woman between 35 and 50 years old who had recovered from COVID-19. Here the CDR3 DNA reads TGTGCCAGCAGCTTAGTTAGCGGCGGTAGATCTGAAGCTTTCTTT. Translation gives CASSLVSGGRSEAFF.